This T cell receptor beta chain comes out of a study of tumor-infiltrating lymphocytes in localized non-small cell lung cancer. At the level of the study: Resected tumor was paired with non-adjacent uninvolved lung from the same patient. Regarding the study as a whole: Different pieces of the same tissue went to different assays, confounding technical variation with intratumor heterogeneity. No link was found between tumor T-cell fraction and recurrence-free survival. T-cell fraction did not differ between immunotypes IM1 and IM2.

Trimming took 2 bases from V and 9 from J; bases not matched to a gene: 4. The length of the CDR3 is 14 residues. The germline V gene encodes CDR1 SGHDN and CDR2 FVKESK. As for this clone: Antigen specificity is unknown.

The protocol was immunoSEQ multiplex PCR, while the TCRdb copy is restricted to in-frame clones and leaves out a portion. The sample comprises tens of thousands of clones, roughly 73% of which are singletons, and 6.3% rests with the top ten. This rearrangement joins TRBV14 to TRBJ1-6, with 7 bases that match TRBD1. The TCR was taken from a human donor with non-small cell lung cancer. Source material: lung tumor tissue. CDR3: CASSQNDRVSPLHF. Written as DNA, the CDR3 is TGTGCCAGCAGCCAAAACGACAGGGTTTCACCCCTCCACTTT.